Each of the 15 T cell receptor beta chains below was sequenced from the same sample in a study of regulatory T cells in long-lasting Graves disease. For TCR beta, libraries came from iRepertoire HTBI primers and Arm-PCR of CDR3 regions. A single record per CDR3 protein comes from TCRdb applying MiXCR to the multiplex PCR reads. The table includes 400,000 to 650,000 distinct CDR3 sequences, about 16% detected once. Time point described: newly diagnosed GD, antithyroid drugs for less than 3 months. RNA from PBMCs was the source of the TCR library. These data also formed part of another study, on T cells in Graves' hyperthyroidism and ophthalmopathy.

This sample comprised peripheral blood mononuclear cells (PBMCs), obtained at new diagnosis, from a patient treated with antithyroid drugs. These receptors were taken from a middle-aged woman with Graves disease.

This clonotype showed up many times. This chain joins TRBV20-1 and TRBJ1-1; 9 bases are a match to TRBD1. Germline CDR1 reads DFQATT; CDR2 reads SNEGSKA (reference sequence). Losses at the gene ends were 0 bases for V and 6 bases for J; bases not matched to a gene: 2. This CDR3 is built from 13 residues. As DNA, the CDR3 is TGCAGTGCTAGAGAGGGACAGGGCGCTGAAGCTTTCTTT. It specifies CSAREGQGAEAFF.

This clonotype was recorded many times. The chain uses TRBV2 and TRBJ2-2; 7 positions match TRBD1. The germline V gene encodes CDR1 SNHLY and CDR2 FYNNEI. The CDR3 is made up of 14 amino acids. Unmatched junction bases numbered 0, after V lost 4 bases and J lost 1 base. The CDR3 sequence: CASSGDRNTGELFF. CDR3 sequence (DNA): TGTGCCAGCAGTGGGGACAGGAACACCGGGGAGCTGTTTTTT.

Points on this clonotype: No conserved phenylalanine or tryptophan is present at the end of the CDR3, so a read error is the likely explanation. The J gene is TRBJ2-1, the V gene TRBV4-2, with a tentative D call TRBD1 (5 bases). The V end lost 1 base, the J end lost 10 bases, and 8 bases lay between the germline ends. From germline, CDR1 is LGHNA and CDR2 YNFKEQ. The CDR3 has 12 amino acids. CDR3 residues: CASSQGGVEQFV. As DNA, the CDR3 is TGTGCCAGCAGCCAAGGGGGCGTCGAGCAGTTCGTC.

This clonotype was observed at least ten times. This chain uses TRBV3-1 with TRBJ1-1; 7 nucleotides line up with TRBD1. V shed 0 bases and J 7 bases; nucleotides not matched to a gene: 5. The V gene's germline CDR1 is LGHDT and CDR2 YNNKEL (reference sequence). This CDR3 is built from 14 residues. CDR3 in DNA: TGTGCCAGCAGCCAAGAACCTGGACAGGATGAAGCTTTCTTT. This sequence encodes CASSQEPGQDEAFF.

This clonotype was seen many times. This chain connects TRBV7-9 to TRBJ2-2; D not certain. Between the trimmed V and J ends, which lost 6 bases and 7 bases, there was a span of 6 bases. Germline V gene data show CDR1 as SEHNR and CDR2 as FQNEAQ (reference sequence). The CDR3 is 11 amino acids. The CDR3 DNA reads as TGTGCCAGCAGTTCCAGCGGGGAGCTGTTTTTT. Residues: CASSSSGELFF.

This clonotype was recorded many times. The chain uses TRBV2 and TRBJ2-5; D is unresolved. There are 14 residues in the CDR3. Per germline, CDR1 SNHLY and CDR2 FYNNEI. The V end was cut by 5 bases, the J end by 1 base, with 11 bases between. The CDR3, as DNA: TGTGCCAGCAGTTTAGTAGATTTCCAAGAGACCCAGTACTTC. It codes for CASSLVDFQETQYF.

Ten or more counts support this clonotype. CDR3 region: CSAEGLSGEQYF. DNA for the CDR3: TGCAGTGCCGAGGGGCTATCGGGGGAGCAGTACTTC. This chain joins TRBV20-1 and TRBJ2-7; D might be TRBD1 or TRBD2, each matching 5 bases. CDR1 and CDR2 (germline): DFQATT, SNEGSKA (reference sequence). The CDR3 has 12 amino acids. V was trimmed by 6 bases and J by 7 bases, leaving 16 bases between them.

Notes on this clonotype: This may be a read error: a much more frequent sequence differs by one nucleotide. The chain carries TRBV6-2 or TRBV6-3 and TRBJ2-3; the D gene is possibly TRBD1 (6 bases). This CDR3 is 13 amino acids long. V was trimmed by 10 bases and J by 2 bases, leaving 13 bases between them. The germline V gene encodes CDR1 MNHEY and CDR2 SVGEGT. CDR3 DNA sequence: TGTGCCACCTGGGACACCCACACAGATACGCAGTATTTT. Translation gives CATWDTHTDTQYF.

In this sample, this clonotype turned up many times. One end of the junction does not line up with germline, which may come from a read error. The CDR3 DNA reads as TGTGCCAGCAGCTTGTTCGGGGAAGCTTTCTTT. Encoded protein: CASSLFGEAFF. The chain has TRBV5-1 and TRBJ1-1, with D unresolved. CDR1 is SGHRS and CDR2 is YFSETQ in the germline V gene. This CDR3 region has 11 residues.

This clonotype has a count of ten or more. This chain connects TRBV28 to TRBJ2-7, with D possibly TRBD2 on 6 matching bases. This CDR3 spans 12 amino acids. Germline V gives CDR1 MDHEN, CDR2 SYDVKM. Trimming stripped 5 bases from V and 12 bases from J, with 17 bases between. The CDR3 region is CASSPLAGRLYF. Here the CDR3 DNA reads TGTGCCAGCAGTCCCCTGGCGGGGCGTTTGTACTTC.

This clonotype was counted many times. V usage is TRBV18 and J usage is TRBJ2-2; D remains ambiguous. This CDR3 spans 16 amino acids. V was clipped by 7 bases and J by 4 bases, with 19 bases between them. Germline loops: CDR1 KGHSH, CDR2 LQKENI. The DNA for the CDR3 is TGTGCCAGCTTAAACCAGAATCTTCGGATCACCGGGGAGCTGTTTTTT. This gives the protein CASLNQNLRITGELFF.

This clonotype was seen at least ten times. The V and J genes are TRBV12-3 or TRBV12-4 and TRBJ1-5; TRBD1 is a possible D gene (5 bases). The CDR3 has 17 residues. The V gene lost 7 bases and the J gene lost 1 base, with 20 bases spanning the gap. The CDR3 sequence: CASTPIRLQESNQPQHF. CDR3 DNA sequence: TGTGCCAGCACCCCGATACGCTTACAGGAAAGCAATCAGCCCCAGCATTTT.

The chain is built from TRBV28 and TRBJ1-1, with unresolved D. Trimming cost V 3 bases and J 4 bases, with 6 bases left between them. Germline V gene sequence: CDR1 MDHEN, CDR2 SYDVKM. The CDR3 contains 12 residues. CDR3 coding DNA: TGTGCCAGCAGTTTCAAGGTCACTGAAGCTTTCTTT. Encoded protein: CASSFKVTEAFF. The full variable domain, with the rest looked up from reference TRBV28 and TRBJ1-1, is DVKVTQSSRYLVKRTGEKVFLECVQDMDHENMFWYRQDPGLGLRLIYFSYDVKMKEKGDIPEGYSVSREKKERFSLILESASTNQTSMYLCASSFKVTEAFFGQGTRLTVV.

CDR3: CSVEGQGTGNTIYF. The CDR3 bases are TGCAGCGTTGAGGGACAGGGGACCGGAAACACCATATATTTT. The chain joins TRBV29-1 to TRBJ1-3, with TRBD1 identical over 10 bases. The trim removed 3 bases at V and 4 bases at J, leaving 3 bases unmatched. The CDR3 extends over 14 amino acids. Germline assignment: CDR1 SQVTM and CDR2 ANQGSEA.

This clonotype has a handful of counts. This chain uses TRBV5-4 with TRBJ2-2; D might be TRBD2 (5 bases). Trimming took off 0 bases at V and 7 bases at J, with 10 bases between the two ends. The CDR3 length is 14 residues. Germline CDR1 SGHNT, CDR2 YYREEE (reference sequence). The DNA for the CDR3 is TGTGCCAGCAGCTTGGCTGGGAGTGGCGGGGAGCTGTTTTTT. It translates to CASSLAGSGGELFF.